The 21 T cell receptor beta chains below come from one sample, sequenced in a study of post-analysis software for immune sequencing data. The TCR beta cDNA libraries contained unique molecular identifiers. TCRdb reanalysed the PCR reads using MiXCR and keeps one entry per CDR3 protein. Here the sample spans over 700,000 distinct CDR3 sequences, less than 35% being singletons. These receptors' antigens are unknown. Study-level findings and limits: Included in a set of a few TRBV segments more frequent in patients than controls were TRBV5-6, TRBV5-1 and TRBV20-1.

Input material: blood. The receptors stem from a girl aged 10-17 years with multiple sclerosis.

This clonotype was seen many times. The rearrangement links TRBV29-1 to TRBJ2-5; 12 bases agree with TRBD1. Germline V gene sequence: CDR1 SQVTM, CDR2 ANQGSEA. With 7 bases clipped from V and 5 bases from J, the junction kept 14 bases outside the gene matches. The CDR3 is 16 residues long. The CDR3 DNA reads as TGCAGCGCTTCGGGCTCGGGGACAGGGGGCTTGGAGACCCAGTACTTC. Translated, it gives CSASGSGTGGLETQYF.

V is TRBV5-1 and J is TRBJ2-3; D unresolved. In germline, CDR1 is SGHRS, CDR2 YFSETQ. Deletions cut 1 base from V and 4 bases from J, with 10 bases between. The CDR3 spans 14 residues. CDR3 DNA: TGCGCCAGCAGCTTGATGGCTGGAGCAGATACGCAGTATTTT. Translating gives CASSLMAGADTQYF.

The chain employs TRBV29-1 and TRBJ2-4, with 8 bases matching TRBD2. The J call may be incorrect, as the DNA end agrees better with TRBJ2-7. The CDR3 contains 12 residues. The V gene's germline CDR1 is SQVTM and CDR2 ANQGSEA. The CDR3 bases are TGCATCGGGGGGGAGGGCTCCTACGAGCAGTACTTC. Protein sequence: CIGGEGSYEQYF.

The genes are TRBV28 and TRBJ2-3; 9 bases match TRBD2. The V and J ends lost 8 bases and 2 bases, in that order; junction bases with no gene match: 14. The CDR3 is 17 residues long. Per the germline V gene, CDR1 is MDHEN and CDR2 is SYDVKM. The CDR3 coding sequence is TGTGCCAGCTTTCCAGGGGCTAGCGGGACTCACACAGATACGCAGTATTTT. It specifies CASFPGASGTHTDTQYF. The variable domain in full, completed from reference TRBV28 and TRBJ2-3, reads DVKVTQSSRYLVKRTGEKVFLECVQDMDHENMFWYRQDPGLGLRLIYFSYDVKMKEKGDIPEGYSVSREKKERFSLILESASTNQTSMYLCASFPGASGTHTDTQYFGPGTRLTVL.

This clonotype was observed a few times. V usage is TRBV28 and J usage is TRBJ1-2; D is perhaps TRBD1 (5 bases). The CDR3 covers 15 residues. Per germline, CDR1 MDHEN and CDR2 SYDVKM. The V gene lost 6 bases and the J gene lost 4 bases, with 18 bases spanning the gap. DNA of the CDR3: TGTGCCAGCAGCAAAAGGTCGGGGGTAGGCTATGGCTACACCTTC. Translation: CASSKRSGVGYGYTF.

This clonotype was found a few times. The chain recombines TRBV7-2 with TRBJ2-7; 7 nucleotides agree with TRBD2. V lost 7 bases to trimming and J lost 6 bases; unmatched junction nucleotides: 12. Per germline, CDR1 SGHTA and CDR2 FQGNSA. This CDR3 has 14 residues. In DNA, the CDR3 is TGTGCCAGCACCCTTAGTGGGAGGGCCAGCGAGCAGTACTTC. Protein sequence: CASTLSGRASEQYF.

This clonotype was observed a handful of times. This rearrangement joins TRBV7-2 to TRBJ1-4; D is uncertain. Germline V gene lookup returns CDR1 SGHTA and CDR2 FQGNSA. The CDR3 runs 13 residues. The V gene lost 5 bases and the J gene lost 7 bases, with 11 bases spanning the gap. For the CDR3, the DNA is TGTGCCAGCAGCGTGCGGTATGGTGAAAAACTGTTTTTT. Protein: CASSVRYGEKLFF.

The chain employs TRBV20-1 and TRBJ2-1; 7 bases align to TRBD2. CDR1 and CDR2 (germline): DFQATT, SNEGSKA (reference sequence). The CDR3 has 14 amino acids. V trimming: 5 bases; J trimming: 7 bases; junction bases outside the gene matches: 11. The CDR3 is CSAPPAGEVNEQFF. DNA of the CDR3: TGCAGTGCTCCCCCCGCGGGAGAGGTTAATGAGCAGTTCTTC.

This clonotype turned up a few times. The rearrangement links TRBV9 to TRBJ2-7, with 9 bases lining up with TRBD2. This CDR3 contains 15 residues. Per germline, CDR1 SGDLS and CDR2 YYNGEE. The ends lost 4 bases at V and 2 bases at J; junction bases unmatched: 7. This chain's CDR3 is CASSPRAGGPYEQYF. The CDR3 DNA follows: TGTGCCAGCAGCCCCAGGGCGGGAGGGCCCTACGAGCAGTACTTC.

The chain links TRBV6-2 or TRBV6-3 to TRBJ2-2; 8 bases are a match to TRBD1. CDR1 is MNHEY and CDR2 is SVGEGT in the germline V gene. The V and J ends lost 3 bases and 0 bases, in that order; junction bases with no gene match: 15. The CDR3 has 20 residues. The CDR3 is CASSYYVVDRAFANTGELFF. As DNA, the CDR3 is TGTGCCAGCAGTTATTACGTAGTGGACAGGGCGTTCGCGAACACCGGGGAGCTGTTTTTT.

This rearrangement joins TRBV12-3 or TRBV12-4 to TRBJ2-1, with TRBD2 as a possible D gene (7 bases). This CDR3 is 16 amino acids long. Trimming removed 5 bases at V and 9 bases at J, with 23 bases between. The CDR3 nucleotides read TGTGCCAGCAGTCGGCACAAGGGGGGGTCTGTGGGTGAGCAGTTCTTC. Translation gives CASSRHKGGSVGEQFF.

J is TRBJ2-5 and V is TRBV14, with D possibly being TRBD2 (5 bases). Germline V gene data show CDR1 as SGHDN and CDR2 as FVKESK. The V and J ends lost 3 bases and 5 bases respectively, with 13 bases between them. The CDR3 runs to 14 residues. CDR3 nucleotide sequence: TGTGCCAGCAGCCACTTAGCGCCGGGGGAGACCCAGTACTTC. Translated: CASSHLAPGETQYF.

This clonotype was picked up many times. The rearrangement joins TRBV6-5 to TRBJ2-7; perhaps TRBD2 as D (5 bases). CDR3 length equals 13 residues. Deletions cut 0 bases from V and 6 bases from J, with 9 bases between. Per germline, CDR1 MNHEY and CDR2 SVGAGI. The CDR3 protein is CASSYSRGREQYF. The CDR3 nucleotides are TGTGCCAGCAGTTACTCGAGAGGGCGCGAGCAGTACTTC.

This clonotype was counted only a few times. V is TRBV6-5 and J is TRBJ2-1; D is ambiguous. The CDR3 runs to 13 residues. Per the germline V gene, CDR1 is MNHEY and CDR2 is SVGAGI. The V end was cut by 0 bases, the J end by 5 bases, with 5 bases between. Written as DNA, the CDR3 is TGTGCCAGCAGTTACTCGATCCACAATGAGCAGTTCTTC. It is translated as CASSYSIHNEQFF.

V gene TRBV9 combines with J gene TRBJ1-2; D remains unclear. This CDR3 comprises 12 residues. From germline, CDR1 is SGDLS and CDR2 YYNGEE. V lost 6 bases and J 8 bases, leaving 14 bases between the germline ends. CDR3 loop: CASTPSLGGYTF. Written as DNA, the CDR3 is TGTGCCAGCACACCCTCACTAGGGGGCTACACCTTC.

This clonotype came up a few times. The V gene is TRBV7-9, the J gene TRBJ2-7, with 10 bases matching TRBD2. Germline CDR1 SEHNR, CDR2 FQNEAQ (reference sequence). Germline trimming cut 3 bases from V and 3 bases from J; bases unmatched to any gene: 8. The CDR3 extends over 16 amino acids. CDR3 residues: CASSFAGLAAGYEQYF. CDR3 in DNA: TGTGCCAGCAGCTTCGCTGGACTAGCGGCGGGCTACGAGCAGTACTTC.

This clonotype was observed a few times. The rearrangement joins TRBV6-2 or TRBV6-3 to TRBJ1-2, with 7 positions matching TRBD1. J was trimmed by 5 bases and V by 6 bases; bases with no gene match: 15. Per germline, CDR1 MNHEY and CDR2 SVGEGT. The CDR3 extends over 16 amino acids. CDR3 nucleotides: TGTGCCAGCAGCACGGCCGGGACAGAGGCGAGATATGGCTACACCTTC. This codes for CASSTAGTEARYGYTF.

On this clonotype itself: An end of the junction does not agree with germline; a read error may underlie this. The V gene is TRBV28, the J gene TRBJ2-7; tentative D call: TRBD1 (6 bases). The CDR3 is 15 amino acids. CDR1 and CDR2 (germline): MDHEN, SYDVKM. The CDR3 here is CASSATGFLSYERYF. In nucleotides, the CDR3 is TGTGCCAGCTCCGCTACAGGGTTTTTGTCCTACGAGCGGTACTTC.

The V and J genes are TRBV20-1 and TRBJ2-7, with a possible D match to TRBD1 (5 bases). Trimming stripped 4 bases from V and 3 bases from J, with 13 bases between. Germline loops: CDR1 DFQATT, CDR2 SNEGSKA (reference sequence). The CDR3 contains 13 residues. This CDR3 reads CSAKGALIYEQYF. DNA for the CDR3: TGCAGTGCTAAAGGGGCGCTTATCTACGAGCAGTACTTC.

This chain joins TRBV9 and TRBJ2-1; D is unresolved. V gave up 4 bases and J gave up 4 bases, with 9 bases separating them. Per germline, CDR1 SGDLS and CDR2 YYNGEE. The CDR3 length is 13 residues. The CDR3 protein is CASSSTWYNEQFF. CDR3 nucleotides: TGTGCCAGCAGCTCCACTTGGTACAATGAGCAGTTCTTC. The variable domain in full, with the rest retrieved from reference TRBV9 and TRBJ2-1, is DSGVTQTPKHLITATGQRVTLRCSPRSGDLSVYWYQQSLDQGLQFLIQYYNGEERAKGNILERFSAQQFPDLHSELNLSSLELGDSALYFCASSSTWYNEQFFGPGTRLTVL.

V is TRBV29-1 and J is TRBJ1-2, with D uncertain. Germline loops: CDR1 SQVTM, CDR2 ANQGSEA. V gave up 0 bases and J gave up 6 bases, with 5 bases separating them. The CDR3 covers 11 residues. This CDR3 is CSVEERNGYTF. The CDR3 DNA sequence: TGCAGCGTTGAAGAACGAAATGGCTACACCTTC.